These T cell receptor beta chains were read from a single sample in a study of blood T cell repertoires in COVID-19. The data were produced by immunoSEQ multiplex PCR, yet TCRdb's version contains in-frame clones alone and is incomplete. Of about 170,000 clones in the sample, about 89% are singletons; the top ten hold roughly 3.3%. Sequencing input: peripheral blood. The receptors were sampled from a man aged 70 or older with acute or convalescent COVID-19. The CDR3 runs from the conserved cysteine through the conserved F or W. A D gene is named only where the DNA matches it firmly. Only part of the rows carry a size: once, few, many, or a class if the clone is expanded.

v_call: TRBV12-5
d_call: -
j_call: TRBJ2-7
clone_size: -
cdr3_nt: TGTGCTAGTGGTTCCCAGGCTAAGGCATACGAGCAGTACTTC
cdr3_aa: CASGSQAKAYEQYF

v_call: TRBV2
d_call: -
j_call: TRBJ2-5
clone_size: -
cdr3_nt: TGTGCCCACAGGCGGGATCAGGAGACCCAGTACTTC
cdr3_aa: CAHRRDQETQYF

v_call: TRBV28
d_call: -
j_call: TRBJ1-5
clone_size: -
cdr3_nt: TGTGCCAGCATTCTTAGTAGGGATTGGGAGTGCAATCAGCCCCAGCATTTT
cdr3_aa: CASILSRDWECNQPQHF

v_call: TRBV5-1
d_call: TRBD1
j_call: TRBJ1-2
clone_size: -
cdr3_nt: TGCGCCAGCAGGGAGGGACAGAACTATGGCTACACCTTC
cdr3_aa: CASREGQNYGYTF

v_call: TRBV6-2/TRBV6-3
d_call: -
j_call: TRBJ1-5
clone_size: -
cdr3_nt: TGTGCCAGCAGTTACGTGACAGGAGGTCAGCCCCAGCATTTT
cdr3_aa: CASSYVTGGQPQHF

v_call: TRBV7-9
d_call: -
j_call: TRBJ1-1
clone_size: -
cdr3_nt: TGTGCCAGCAGGTCCCAGGGGCGAGGGAACACTGAAGCTTTCTTT
cdr3_aa: CASRSQGRGNTEAFF

v_call: TRBV6-5
d_call: -
j_call: TRBJ2-2
clone_size: once
cdr3_nt: TGTGCCAGCACGGCGGATAACACCGGGGAGCTGTTTTTT
cdr3_aa: CASTADNTGELFF

v_call: TRBV5-4
d_call: TRBD2
j_call: TRBJ2-5
clone_size: -
cdr3_nt: TGTGCCAGCAGCGGGGGACTAGATGAGACCCAGTACTTC
cdr3_aa: CASSGGLDETQYF

v_call: TRBV6-5
d_call: TRBD1
j_call: TRBJ1-1
clone_size: -
cdr3_nt: TGTGCCAGCTCATCGGACAGGCCGTACACTGAAGCTTTCTTT
cdr3_aa: CASSSDRPYTEAFF

v_call: TRBV7-2
d_call: -
j_call: TRBJ1-6
clone_size: -
cdr3_nt: TGTGCCAGCAGCTTCACAGGGTCCCTTAATTCACCCCTCCACTTT
cdr3_aa: CASSFTGSLNSPLHF

v_call: TRBV21-1
d_call: -
j_call: TRBJ2-2
clone_size: -
cdr3_nt: TGTGCCAGCAGCGAAAGGGGGGGACTAGCTTGCACCGGGGAGCTGTTTTTT
cdr3_aa: CASSERGGLACTGELFF

v_call: TRBV7-3
d_call: TRBD1
j_call: TRBJ2-1
clone_size: -
cdr3_nt: TGTGCCAGCAGCTTACACGGACAGGGGGGCGATGAGCAGTTCTTC
cdr3_aa: CASSLHGQGGDEQFF

v_call: TRBV27
d_call: TRBD1
j_call: TRBJ2-7
clone_size: -
cdr3_nt: TGTGCCAGCAGTTTCCAGTCGGGACAGGGAGATAGGGAGCAGTACTTC
cdr3_aa: CASSFQSGQGDREQYF

v_call: TRBV28
d_call: -
j_call: TRBJ1-5
clone_size: -
cdr3_nt: TGTGCCAGCAGTTTGGGTGGTGGGGCGCTACTCAATCAGCCCCAGCATTTT
cdr3_aa: CASSLGGGALLNQPQHF

v_call: TRBV11-3
d_call: TRBD2
j_call: TRBJ2-5
clone_size: -
cdr3_nt: TGTGCCAGCAGCCCAGCCGGGGGACTAACGGCCGGGACCCAGTACTTC
cdr3_aa: CASSPAGGLTAGTQYF

v_call: TRBV4-2
d_call: -
j_call: TRBJ2-6
clone_size: -
cdr3_nt: TGTGCCAGCAGCCAAGAGCAAGAAGCCGGGGCCAACGTCCTGACTTTC
cdr3_aa: CASSQEQEAGANVLTF

v_call: TRBV7-2
d_call: -
j_call: TRBJ1-1
clone_size: -
cdr3_nt: TGTGCCAGCACTCGGACAGCTTCTGAAGCTTTCTTT
cdr3_aa: CASTRTASEAFF

v_call: TRBV6-5
d_call: TRBD1
j_call: TRBJ1-2
clone_size: -
cdr3_nt: TGTGCCAGCAGCCCGGCCCTACAGGGGTGGAATGGCTACACCTTC
cdr3_aa: CASSPALQGWNGYTF

v_call: TRBV19
d_call: -
j_call: TRBJ1-6
clone_size: -
cdr3_nt: TGTGCCAGTAGTATAATGGAGAATTCACCCCTCCACTTT
cdr3_aa: CASSIMENSPLHF

v_call: TRBV9
d_call: TRBD1
j_call: TRBJ1-6
clone_size: -
cdr3_nt: TGTGCCAGCAGCGTAGGACAGGGTGTATCGGATTCACCCCTCCACTTT
cdr3_aa: CASSVGQGVSDSPLHF

v_call: TRBV7-7
d_call: TRBD1
j_call: TRBJ1-3
clone_size: -
cdr3_nt: TGTGCCAGCAGCTTAGCGTCCCGGTGGACAGGGAACTCTGGAAACACCATATATTTT
cdr3_aa: CASSLASRWTGNSGNTIYF

v_call: TRBV2
d_call: -
j_call: TRBJ2-5
clone_size: -
cdr3_nt: TGTGCCAGCAGTGACGTGGGGGGAGAGACCCAGTACTTC
cdr3_aa: CASSDVGGETQYF

v_call: TRBV5-1
d_call: TRBD1
j_call: TRBJ2-7
clone_size: -
cdr3_nt: TGCGCCAGCAGCCCGACAGGGCGCCCTTTTTACGAGCAGTACTTC
cdr3_aa: CASSPTGRPFYEQYF

v_call: TRBV4-1
d_call: -
j_call: TRBJ1-4
clone_size: -
cdr3_nt: TGCGCCAGCAGCCAAGATCGAGGCGGTACTAATGAAAAACTGTTTTTT
cdr3_aa: CASSQDRGGTNEKLFF

v_call: TRBV19
d_call: TRBD1
j_call: TRBJ1-2
clone_size: -
cdr3_nt: TGTGCCAGTAGCCCGGGACAGGGTGATCTTGGCTACACCTTC
cdr3_aa: CASSPGQGDLGYTF

v_call: TRBV6-2/TRBV6-3
d_call: TRBD1
j_call: TRBJ2-7
clone_size: few
cdr3_nt: TGTGCCAGCAGTTCACCGGGACAGGGGAGCCACGAGCAGTACTTC
cdr3_aa: CASSSPGQGSHEQYF

v_call: TRBV5-4
d_call: -
j_call: TRBJ1-5
clone_size: -
cdr3_nt: TGTGCCAGCAGCTTGGGGGGCAGGGTGGATCAGCCCCAGCATTTT
cdr3_aa: CASSLGGRVDQPQHF

v_call: TRBV18
d_call: TRBD1
j_call: TRBJ2-2
clone_size: -
cdr3_nt: TGTGCCAGCTCACGGACAGGGGACGCGAACACCGGGGAGCTGTTTTTT
cdr3_aa: CASSRTGDANTGELFF

v_call: TRBV5-1
d_call: TRBD2
j_call: TRBJ2-3
clone_size: -
cdr3_nt: TGCGCCAGCGGGGCGGGAGGGCCGGATACGCAGTATTTT
cdr3_aa: CASGAGGPDTQYF

v_call: TRBV24-1
d_call: -
j_call: TRBJ2-3
clone_size: -
cdr3_nt: TGTGCCACCAGTGATTCCCGGACTGCTAGCACAGATACGCAGTATTTT
cdr3_aa: CATSDSRTASTDTQYF

v_call: TRBV5-1
d_call: TRBD2
j_call: TRBJ2-1
clone_size: -
cdr3_nt: TGCGCCAGCAGCTTTTCAGGACTAGCGGGAGGACTCAATGAGCAGTTCTTC
cdr3_aa: CASSFSGLAGGLNEQFF

v_call: TRBV6-5
d_call: TRBD1
j_call: TRBJ1-3
clone_size: once
cdr3_nt: TGTGCCAGCAGTTACTCGAGGACAGGACCTGGTGGCACCATATATTTT
cdr3_aa: CASSYSRTGPGGTIYF

v_call: TRBV6-2/TRBV6-3
d_call: -
j_call: TRBJ1-5
clone_size: -
cdr3_nt: TGTGCCAGCAGCGACGGGGGGCGCAATCAGCCCCAGCATTTT
cdr3_aa: CASSDGGRNQPQHF

v_call: TRBV6-5
d_call: -
j_call: TRBJ1-3
clone_size: -
cdr3_nt: TGTGCCAGCATATCCGGCCAAGCAGGGATGGACACCATATATTTT
cdr3_aa: CASISGQAGMDTIYF

v_call: TRBV11-2
d_call: -
j_call: TRBJ2-1
clone_size: -
cdr3_nt: TGTGCCAGCAGACCCCCATCAGGGGACTACCGCTACAATGAGCAGTTCTTC
cdr3_aa: CASRPPSGDYRYNEQFF

v_call: TRBV3-1/TRBV3-2
d_call: TRBD2
j_call: TRBJ2-2
clone_size: once
cdr3_nt: TGTGCCAGCAGCCAAGACCCTAGCGGGGGGAACACCGGGGAGCTGTTTTTT
cdr3_aa: CASSQDPSGGNTGELFF

v_call: TRBV24-1
d_call: -
j_call: TRBJ1-5
clone_size: -
cdr3_nt: TGTGCCACCAGTGATACTCGGGGGGGTAATAGCAATCAGCCCCAGCATTTT
cdr3_aa: CATSDTRGGNSNQPQHF

v_call: TRBV2
d_call: -
j_call: TRBJ2-2
clone_size: -
cdr3_nt: TGTGCCAGCAGTCGTATCCAGACCGGGGAGCTGTTTTTT
cdr3_aa: CASSRIQTGELFF

v_call: TRBV12-3/TRBV12-4
d_call: TRBD1
j_call: TRBJ1-1
clone_size: -
cdr3_nt: TGTGCCAGCAGCGGGACAGAGAACACTGAAGCTTTCTTT
cdr3_aa: CASSGTENTEAFF

v_call: TRBV3-1/TRBV3-2
d_call: -
j_call: TRBJ2-5
clone_size: -
cdr3_nt: TGTGCCAGCAGCCCTCGGTTGCAAGAGACCCAGTACTTC
cdr3_aa: CASSPRLQETQYF

v_call: TRBV29-1
d_call: -
j_call: TRBJ1-4
clone_size: -
cdr3_nt: TGCAGCGTTGAAGATTGGACAAGTAATGAAAAACTGTTTTTT
cdr3_aa: CSVEDWTSNEKLFF

v_call: TRBV28
d_call: TRBD1
j_call: TRBJ2-7
clone_size: few
cdr3_nt: TGTGCCAGCAGTCTCTGGGACAGGGGTTACGAGCAGTACTTC
cdr3_aa: CASSLWDRGYEQYF

v_call: TRBV2
d_call: -
j_call: TRBJ2-1
clone_size: once
cdr3_nt: TGTGCCAGCGGGGCGGAGGGGTTGGGCAATGAGCAGTTCTTC
cdr3_aa: CASGAEGLGNEQFF

v_call: TRBV6-5
d_call: TRBD2
j_call: TRBJ2-1
clone_size: -
cdr3_nt: TGTGCCAGCAGTCCCGGGACTAGGAGTCAGTTCTTC
cdr3_aa: CASSPGTRSQFF

v_call: TRBV28
d_call: -
j_call: TRBJ2-7
clone_size: -
cdr3_nt: TGTGCCAGCAGTTATGTCCCGCGATCCTACGAGCAGTACTTC
cdr3_aa: CASSYVPRSYEQYF

v_call: TRBV12-5
d_call: TRBD2
j_call: TRBJ2-1
clone_size: -
cdr3_nt: TGTGCTAGTGCCCCGCGGGCTAGCGGGGGGCTGGCCGCTTGGAGTGAGCAGTTCTTC
cdr3_aa: CASAPRASGGLAAWSEQFF

v_call: TRBV5-4
d_call: TRBD1
j_call: TRBJ2-3
clone_size: -
cdr3_nt: TGTGCCAGCAGCCCGGGACAGGGTGCTGGAGATACGCAGTATTTT
cdr3_aa: CASSPGQGAGDTQYF

v_call: TRBV5-1
d_call: TRBD2
j_call: TRBJ2-1
clone_size: -
cdr3_nt: TGCGCCAGCAGCTTTACTAGCGGGAGGGCCCTTGGCCGTAATGAGCAGTTCTTC
cdr3_aa: CASSFTSGRALGRNEQFF

v_call: TRBV7-2
d_call: TRBD2
j_call: TRBJ2-3
clone_size: once
cdr3_nt: TGTGCCAGCAGCTTACATCGGGGGGCAGATACGCAGTATTTT
cdr3_aa: CASSLHRGADTQYF

v_call: TRBV18
d_call: -
j_call: TRBJ1-1
clone_size: once
cdr3_nt: TGTGCCAGCTCACAAGCAGGGTACACTGAAGCTTTCTTT
cdr3_aa: CASSQAGYTEAFF

v_call: TRBV4-3
d_call: TRBD2
j_call: TRBJ2-3
clone_size: few
cdr3_nt: TGCGCCAGCAGCCAAGACGCGGGGGGTCTAGGAGATACGCAGTATTTT
cdr3_aa: CASSQDAGGLGDTQYF

v_call: TRBV6-5
d_call: -
j_call: TRBJ1-5
clone_size: once
cdr3_nt: TGTGCCAGCAGTACCCACCCCAGACAGAATCAGCCCCAGCATTTT
cdr3_aa: CASSTHPRQNQPQHF

v_call: TRBV5-1
d_call: -
j_call: TRBJ2-3
clone_size: -
cdr3_nt: TGCGCCAGCAGCCTAGACAGGACCTCATACCCAGATACGCAGTATTTT
cdr3_aa: CASSLDRTSYPDTQYF

v_call: TRBV15
d_call: -
j_call: TRBJ1-6
clone_size: -
cdr3_nt: TGTGCCACCAGCAGAGATAAGCGGCCCCTCCACTTT
cdr3_aa: CATSRDKRPLHF

v_call: TRBV2
d_call: -
j_call: TRBJ1-5
clone_size: -
cdr3_nt: TGTGCCAGCAGTGAAGTGGGGGGGGACCAGCCCCAGCATTTT
cdr3_aa: CASSEVGGDQPQHF

v_call: TRBV2
d_call: -
j_call: TRBJ1-4
clone_size: -
cdr3_nt: TGTGCCAGCAGTGAGCGTGGCCAGGGGGAAAAACTGTTTTTT
cdr3_aa: CASSERGQGEKLFF

v_call: TRBV5-4
d_call: -
j_call: TRBJ1-1
clone_size: -
cdr3_nt: TGTGCCAGCAGCCTGGGGGAGTGGCGGAGCACTGAAGCTTTCTTT
cdr3_aa: CASSLGEWRSTEAFF